Following are 22 T cell receptor beta chains from one sample sequenced in a study of T cell responses to AZD1222 COVID-19 vaccine. The table came from immunoSEQ multiplex PCR; TCRdb's copy has only in-frame clones and leaves some out. The table lists roughly 150,000 clones, less than 95% of them singletons. This sample comprised peripheral blood, obtained on day 0 of AZD1222 vaccination. These receptors all stem from an adult in good health.

This sequence joins TRBV6-6 and TRBJ2-7; the D gene is possibly TRBD2 (6 bases). The CDR3 runs 13 residues. CDR1 and CDR2 (germline): MNHNY, SVGAGI (reference sequence). Trimming stripped 3 bases from V and 4 bases from J, with 10 bases between. This CDR3 is CASSYPGTYEQYF. The CDR3, as DNA: TGTGCCAGCAGTTATCCCGGGACTTACGAGCAGTACTTC.

V gene TRBV10-3 combines with J gene TRBJ1-1; possible D gene TRBD1, 6 bases. V was pared by 6 bases and J by 1 base, with 12 bases between. Germline V gene data show CDR1 as ENHRY and CDR2 as SYGVKD. This CDR3 has 14 amino acids. The CDR3 sequence: CAIRDSDQNTEAFF. CDR3 bases: TGTGCCATCAGGGACAGCGATCAGAACACTGAAGCTTTCTTT.

The rearrangement joins TRBV5-6 to TRBJ1-4; TRBD1 agrees at 11 bases. Germline values: CDR1 SGHDT, CDR2 YYEEEE. The V and J ends lost 3 bases and 9 bases, in that order; junction bases with no gene match: 4. This CDR3 is 14 amino acids long. For the CDR3, the DNA is TGTGCCAGCAGCTATAGGACAGGGGGCAAAAAACTGTTTTTT. Amino acids: CASSYRTGGKKLFF.

The rearrangement uses TRBV7-9 and TRBJ2-3; the match to TRBD2 covers 8 bases. J was trimmed by 4 bases and V by 0 bases; bases with no gene match: 3. Germline CDR1 SEHNR, CDR2 FQNEAQ (reference sequence). The length of the CDR3 is 15 residues. The chain's CDR3 is CASSLASGSPDTQYF. In nucleotides, the CDR3 is TGTGCCAGCAGCTTAGCCAGCGGGAGTCCAGATACGCAGTATTTT.

The chain couples TRBV3-1 (or the pseudogene TRBV3-2) to TRBJ2-7; 12 bases agree with TRBD2. The length of the CDR3 is 16 residues. Germline trimming cut 3 bases from V and 2 bases from J; bases unmatched to any gene: 5. Germline CDR1 reads LGHDT; CDR2 reads YNNKEL (reference sequence). The CDR3 reads CASSHGTSGYAYEQYF. CDR3 sequence (DNA): TGTGCCAGCAGCCACGGGACTAGCGGGTACGCCTACGAGCAGTACTTC.

The V call is TRBV6-6, the J call TRBJ2-1; no reliable D call. CDR3 size: 15 residues. Trimming took off 4 bases at V and 8 bases at J, with 18 bases between the two ends. CDR1 and CDR2 from the germline V gene are MNHNY and SVGAGI (reference sequence). CDR3 amino acids: CASSSLWLGGDEQFF. In DNA, the CDR3 is TGTGCCAGCAGTTCTTTGTGGTTGGGTGGGGATGAGCAGTTCTTC.

The V gene is TRBV6-1, the J gene TRBJ1-2; D is possibly TRBD1 (6 bases). Germline V CDR1 and CDR2: MNHNS, SASEGT. This CDR3 spans 14 amino acids. The ends were cut back, 2 bases at V and 6 bases at J, with 13 bases in the middle. In DNA, the CDR3 is TGTGCCAGCAGTGAACTGGGGGGCGCGGATGGCTACACCTTC. Translating it yields CASSELGGADGYTF.

The chain links TRBV6-5 to TRBJ1-1; D is undetermined. The CDR3 totals 13 residues. Germline V gives CDR1 MNHEY, CDR2 SVGAGI. Trimming removed 2 bases from V and 5 bases from J, with 9 bases in between. The CDR3 loop is CASSYVYQTEAFF. The CDR3 nucleotides are TGTGCCAGCAGTTACGTGTACCAAACTGAAGCTTTCTTT.

This clone was detected a few times. The CDR3 sequence is CASSWGTGIYGYTF. The CDR3 coding sequence is TGCGCCAGCAGCTGGGGCACCGGGATCTATGGCTACACCTTC. V usage is TRBV5-1 and J usage is TRBJ1-2; D perhaps matches TRBD1 (5 bases). V dropped 3 bases and J dropped 4 bases, with 13 bases sitting between them. Germline assignment: CDR1 SGHRS and CDR2 YFSETQ. The length of the CDR3 is 14 residues.

This clone is classed as medium-sized. This chain links TRBV25-1 with TRBJ2-5; 7 bases are a match to TRBD1. Losses at the gene ends were 3 bases for V and 2 bases for J; bases not matched to a gene: 9. The CDR3 length is 16 residues. The V gene's germline CDR1 is MGHDK and CDR2 SYGVNS. CDR3 sequence: CASSEAHQGVQETQYF. CDR3 in DNA: TGTGCCAGCAGTGAGGCCCACCAGGGGGTTCAAGAGACCCAGTACTTC.

The CDR3 here is CASSQEPEEKLFF. In DNA form, the CDR3 reads TGCGCCAGCAGCCAGGAACCCGAGGAAAAACTGTTTTTT. This sequence joins TRBV4-3 and TRBJ1-4; D not resolved. The CDR3 has 13 amino acids. Looked up from germline, CDR1 is LGHNA and CDR2 is YSLEER. V lost 3 bases, J lost 8 bases, and 10 bases lay in between.

The rearrangement uses TRBV11-1 and TRBJ1-1; tentative D call: TRBD1 (5 bases). Germline assignment: CDR1 SGHAT and CDR2 FQDESV (reference sequence). Trimming shortened V by 4 bases and J by 2 bases, and 11 bases separated the two germline ends. The CDR3 length is 14 residues. The CDR3 bases are TGTGCCAGCAGCTCGGGACGGGCAAACACTGAAGCTTTCTTT. This gives the protein CASSSGRANTEAFF.

This clone was picked up a small number of times. This chain uses TRBV6-2 or TRBV6-3 with TRBJ1-1; D is undetermined. This CDR3 has 13 residues. Germline V gene lookup returns CDR1 MNHEY and CDR2 SVGEGT. Trimming removed 0 bases from V and 3 bases from J, with 5 bases in between. Written as DNA, the CDR3 is TGTGCCAGCAGTTACTCCGATTACACTGAAGCTTTCTTT. Translating gives CASSYSDYTEAFF.

The rearrangement uses TRBV18 and TRBJ2-7, with 7 bases fitting TRBD2. The CDR3 length is 19 residues. V dropped 5 bases and J dropped 2; count of bases not matched to a gene: 21. CDR1 and CDR2 from the germline V gene are KGHSH and LQKENI. The CDR3 DNA reads as TGTGCCAGCTCAGCATCGACTAGCCTGAAAGGTTCGATGGCCTACGAGCAGTACTTC. Protein product: CASSASTSLKGSMAYEQYF.

CDR3 sequence (DNA): TGCGCCAGCAGCTTGGCTAGCGGGAGGGCCCGGAATGAGCAGTTCTTC. Amino acids: CASSLASGRARNEQFF. V is TRBV5-1 and J is TRBJ2-1; 12 nucleotides match TRBD2. The V segment lost 0 bases and the J segment 7 bases; nucleotides outside the gene matches: 5. The CDR3 totals 16 residues. From germline, CDR1 is SGHRS and CDR2 YFSETQ. The complete variable domain, with remaining parts taken from reference TRBV5-1 and TRBJ2-1, reads KAGVTQTPRYLIKTRGQQVTLSCSPISGHRSVSWYQQTPGQGLQFLFEYFSETQRNKGNFPGRFSGRQFSNSRSEMNVSTLELGDSALYLCASSLASGRARNEQFFGPGTRLTVL.

A few counts support this clone. The rearrangement uses TRBV5-1 and TRBJ1-1; 9 nucleotides align to TRBD1. The CDR3 sequence is 17 residues long. The germline V gene encodes CDR1 SGHRS and CDR2 YFSETQ. V lost 4 bases, J lost 3 bases, and 13 bases stayed unmatched. The chain's CDR3 is CASSQRGQGISDTEAFF. The CDR3 region has the DNA TGCGCCAGCAGCCAACGAGGACAGGGGATATCAGACACTGAAGCTTTCTTT.

V and J are TRBV12-3 or TRBV12-4 and TRBJ1-1, with D unclear. V was cut by 6 bases and J by 0 bases, with 8 bases left in between. This CDR3 region has 13 residues. The CDR3 loop reads CASSLGVNTEAFF. In DNA form, the CDR3 reads TGTGCCAGCAGCCTCGGTGTGAACACTGAAGCTTTCTTT.

The gene calls are TRBV9 and TRBJ2-2, with no clear D. The germline V gene has CDR1 SGDLS and CDR2 YYNGEE. CDR3 size: 16 residues. Trimming left V 6 bases short and J 3 bases short, with 18 bases between. The CDR3: CASNQRPYQDTGELFF. CDR3 coding DNA: TGTGCCAGCAACCAAAGACCCTACCAAGACACCGGGGAGCTGTTTTTT.

V is TRBV6-2 or TRBV6-3 and J is TRBJ1-5, with 7 bases fitting TRBD1. Germline CDR1 is MNHEY and CDR2 is SVGEGT. The CDR3 spans 16 residues. Trimming removed 6 bases from V and 3 bases from J; junction bases left unmatched: 11. This CDR3 reads CASSHRPGQLNQPQHF. In nucleotides, the CDR3 is TGTGCCAGCAGCCATAGGCCGGGACAGCTCAATCAGCCCCAGCATTTT.

The chain combines TRBV4-1 with TRBJ2-7; TRBD1 agrees at 8 bases. V lost 1 base to trimming and J lost 0 bases; unmatched junction nucleotides: 5. Germline V gene lookup returns CDR1 MGHRA and CDR2 YSYEKL. CDR3 length equals 16 residues. Here the CDR3 DNA reads TGCGCCAGCAGCCAAGGGGGACAGGTTGCCTCCTACGAGCAGTACTTC. Protein: CASSQGGQVASYEQYF.

The chain combines TRBV27 with TRBJ2-7; the match to TRBD2 covers 9 bases. The CDR3 extends over 13 amino acids. In germline, CDR1 is MNHEY, CDR2 SMNVEV (reference sequence). The junction had 3 bases not matched to a gene; V was cut back by 5 bases and J by 4 bases. The chain's CDR3 is CASSRLAEYEQYF. The CDR3 region has the DNA TGTGCCAGCAGTAGACTAGCGGAATACGAGCAGTACTTC.

The chain joins TRBV7-9 to TRBJ2-7, with a weak D call TRBD1 (6 bases). The CDR3 runs to 13 residues. Germline lookup yields CDR1 SEHNR and CDR2 FQNEAQ (reference sequence). V was clipped by 5 bases and J by 6 bases, with 14 bases between them. This chain's CDR3 is CASSNKDSAEQYF. In DNA, the CDR3 is TGTGCCAGCAGCAACAAGGACAGTGCCGAGCAGTACTTC.